This TCR beta chain originates from a study of T cell responses to AZD1222 COVID-19 vaccine. TCRdb's table, derived via immunoSEQ multiplex PCR, lists solely in-frame clones and lacks some. The sample lists some 36,000 clones, 85% to 90% occurring once. This clone showed up just a few times. As yet, its antigen is unknown. The CDR3 sequence is 16 residues long. From germline, CDR1 is SNHLY and CDR2 FYNNEI. V shed 6 bases, J shed 7 bases, and the junction held 12 bases outside the gene matches. General study points: There were vaccine-associated CD4 TCRs across spike, dominant at 160-218 and 743-854. Most donors were white British, females outnumbered males, and clonal diversity was possibly underestimated.

The TCR originated in an adult in good health. Sequenced here: peripheral blood, sampled on day 0 of AZD1222 vaccination. The chain uses TRBV2 and TRBJ1-5, with 10 bases that match TRBD1. For the CDR3, the DNA is TGTGCCAGCAGAGGAAGGTGGGACAGGGGTGGACAGCCCCAGCATTTT. As protein: CASRGRWDRGGQPQHF.